Listed below are T cell receptor beta chains from one sample, sequenced in a study of radiotherapy plus CTLA-4 blockade in lung cancer. Profiling relied on immunoSEQ multiplex PCR, and the TCRdb table lists in-frame clones only, not all of them. The sample contains about 88,000 clones, about 78% of which appear only once. The material was peripheral blood, obtained from a patient treated with radiotherapy plus ipilimumab. The source is a human donor with non-small cell lung cancer that progressed on radiotherapy plus ipilimumab. CDR3s include the opening cysteine and the closing phenylalanine or tryptophan. A D gene is named only where the DNA matches it firmly. A row's size may be missing; if present it is once, few, many or a size class.

clone_size	d_call	j_call	v_call	cdr3_nt	cdr3_aa
NA	NA	TRBJ2-1	TRBV5-6	TGTGCCAGCAGCTTGGGAACCTCTTTTTACAATGAGCAGTTCTTC	CASSLGTSFYNEQFF
once	NA	TRBJ1-2	TRBV13	TGTGCCAGCAGCCTCCTCCTCGAGACAGGCCTCTATGGCTACACCTTC	CASSLLLETGLYGYTF
NA	TRBD1	TRBJ1-1	TRBV28	TGTGCCAGCAGTTTTCCGGGACAGGGGATGAACACTGAAGCTTTCTTT	CASSFPGQGMNTEAFF
NA	TRBD2	TRBJ2-1	TRBV30	TGTGCCTGGAGTTCATCTAGCGGACTCGAGCAGTTCTTC	CAWSSSSGLEQFF
NA	TRBD1	TRBJ1-1	TRBV6-5	TGTGCCAGCAGTTCGAGACAGGGGAACACTGAAGCTTTCTTT	CASSSRQGNTEAFF
few	NA	TRBJ2-1	TRBV6-1	TGTGCCAGCAGCCCGGATGGTTTCAATGAGCAGTTCTTC	CASSPDGFNEQFF
NA	TRBD2	TRBJ2-1	TRBV29-1	TGCAGCGGAGGGGGAGGGGGACTAGAGGTCTACAATGAGCAGTTCTTC	CSGGGGGLEVYNEQFF
NA	NA	TRBJ2-5	TRBV9	TGTGCCAGCAGCGTCCAAGAGACCCAGTACTTC	CASSVQETQYF
once	NA	TRBJ1-5	TRBV10-2	TGCGCCAGCAGTCATACTGATAATCAGCCCCAGCATTTT	CASSHTDNQPQHF
NA	TRBD1	TRBJ1-1	TRBV27	TGTGCCAGCTCCCGGGGACAGACCAACACTGAAGCTTTCTTT	CASSRGQTNTEAFF
NA	NA	TRBJ2-2	TRBV6-1	TGTGCCAGCAGTGTTATCTCGAACACCGGGGAGCTGTTTTTT	CASSVISNTGELFF
few	NA	TRBJ2-7	TRBV18	TGTGCCAGCTCACCACGCCTCTACGAGCAGTACTTC	CASSPRLYEQYF
NA	TRBD2	TRBJ2-1	TRBV6-5	TGTGCCAGCAGTTCCTCCGGACTAGCGGGAATCGATGAGCAGTTCTTC	CASSSSGLAGIDEQFF
NA	TRBD2	TRBJ2-1	TRBV5-1	TGCGCCAGCAGCTTGGGGACTAGCGGGGGACGCTACAATGAGCAGTTCTTC	CASSLGTSGGRYNEQFF
NA	NA	TRBJ2-2	TRBV11-2	TGTGCCAGCAGCTGGGGGTACACCGGGGAGCTGTTTTTT	CASSWGYTGELFF
NA	TRBD1	TRBJ1-5	TRBV7-2	TGTGCCAGCAGCTTAGGAAGGGACAGGGGCTATCAGCCCCAGCATTTT	CASSLGRDRGYQPQHF
once	NA	TRBJ2-1	TRBV9	TGTGCCAGCAGCGTAGCCGCTGAGAACTATGAGCAGTTCTTC	CASSVAAENYEQFF
few	NA	TRBJ2-3	TRBV19	TGTGCCAGTAGTAAACCGGGATCAGATACGCAGTATTTT	CASSKPGSDTQYF
NA	TRBD1	TRBJ2-2	TRBV10-3	TGTGCCATCAGTGCACCGGGACAGGGGTCGGGTAGGGAGCTGTTTTTT	CAISAPGQGSGRELFF
NA	TRBD2	TRBJ2-1	TRBV5-1	TGCGCCAGCAGCTTGGAGGGCGGGAGGGCCGGGGAGCAGTTCTTC	CASSLEGGRAGEQFF
NA	NA	TRBJ2-3	TRBV4-3	TGCGCCAGCAGCCAATCCCCAGGGTTGTGGACAGATACGCAGTATTTT	CASSQSPGLWTDTQYF
NA	NA	TRBJ1-1	TRBV29-1	TGCAGCGTCGGCTATAGCGACACTGAAGCTTTCTTT	CSVGYSDTEAFF
NA	NA	TRBJ2-3	TRBV29-1	TGCAGCGTTGCAGCGGAGTCGGAAACAGATACGCAGTATTTT	CSVAAESETDTQYF
once	TRBD1	TRBJ2-7	TRBV4-2	TGTGCCAGCAGCCAAGAGGGACAGGGGGCGCAGTACGAGCAGTACTTC	CASSQEGQGAQYEQYF
NA	TRBD1	TRBJ1-5	TRBV7-9	TGTGCCAGCAGCCGCGGACAGGGCGATCAGCCCCAGCATTTT	CASSRGQGDQPQHF
few	NA	TRBJ1-1	TRBV10-3	TGTGCCATCAGTGAGTGGGGTGGCACTGAAGCTTTCTTT	CAISEWGGTEAFF
few	NA	TRBJ2-4	TRBV19	TGTGCCAGTAGTATAGACACAGGGATGGTGGGCATTCAGTACTTC	CASSIDTGMVGIQYF
NA	TRBD2	TRBJ2-7	TRBV28	TGTGCCAGCAGTTGGGGACTAGCGGGGTCCTACGAGCAGTACTTC	CASSWGLAGSYEQYF
NA	NA	TRBJ2-1	TRBV19	TGTGCCAGTAGTATAGTGGGTATTGGGGAGCAGTTCTTC	CASSIVGIGEQFF
NA	NA	TRBJ1-5	TRBV4-1	TGTGCCAGCAGCCAAGCGAATCAGCCCCAGCATTTT	CASSQANQPQHF
NA	TRBD1	TRBJ1-2	TRBV5-6	TGTGCCAGCAGCTTGGGGGTCGGGACAGGGTATGGCTACACCTTC	CASSLGVGTGYGYTF
NA	NA	TRBJ1-5	TRBV7-8	TGTGCCAGCAGCCTCAGACATCAGGGCCTTAATCAGCCCCAGCATTTT	CASSLRHQGLNQPQHF
NA	NA	TRBJ1-5	TRBV20-1	TGCAGTGCTAGGGCGCAGGTCTTAACCCATTTT	CSARAQVLTHF
NA	NA	TRBJ2-7	TRBV5-1	TGCGCCAGCAGCTCCACGGGGGAGGGGGTTGGCGAGCAGTACTTC	CASSSTGEGVGEQYF
NA	TRBD1	TRBJ2-2	TRBV2	TGTGCCAGCAGTGAGCGACAGGGGGGAACCGGGGAGCTGTTTTTT	CASSERQGGTGELFF
NA	NA	TRBJ2-2	TRBV27	TGTGCCAGCACGAGTGGGATCACCGGGGAGCTGTTTTTT	CASTSGITGELFF
NA	NA	TRBJ1-2	TRBV5-6	TGTGCCAGCAGCTCCGGGACACGTACACATGGCTACACCTTC	CASSSGTRTHGYTF
few	TRBD1	TRBJ2-7	TRBV2	TGTGCCAGCAGCTGGGGGGACAGGGGTGGGCGGGAGCAGTACTTC	CASSWGDRGGREQYF
NA	NA	TRBJ2-2	TRBV6-5	TGTGCCAGCAGTTTCCCCGCAGCGAACACCGGGGAGCTGTTTTTT	CASSFPAANTGELFF
NA	NA	TRBJ2-1	TRBV6-5	TGTGCCAGCAGTTACTCGGGTTCGGAGAATGAGCAGTTCTTC	CASSYSGSENEQFF
NA	NA	TRBJ2-2	TRBV10-1	TGCGCCACCGAGGGAAATCCCTGGAACACCGGGGAGCTGTTTTTT	CATEGNPWNTGELFF
NA	TRBD2	TRBJ2-1	TRBV9	TGTGCCACCTCTCTAGGGGTTAGCGGGAGCGAACAGTTCTTC	CATSLGVSGSEQFF
NA	TRBD2	TRBJ2-7	TRBV10-3	TGTGCCATCAGGAAAAGGACTAGCGGGAGGTCCGAGAGCTACGAGCAGTACTTC	CAIRKRTSGRSESYEQYF
NA	TRBD2	TRBJ2-3	TRBV7-3	TGTGCCAGCAGCCCACTAGCGGGGGGGAGCACAGATACGCAGTATTTT	CASSPLAGGSTDTQYF
few	NA	TRBJ2-2	TRBV5-6	TGTGCCAGCAGCTTGGGACGGAACACCGGGGAGCTGTTTTTT	CASSLGRNTGELFF
few	NA	TRBJ1-2	TRBV9	TGTGCCAGCAGCCCGGACGGGAACTATGGCTACACCTTC	CASSPDGNYGYTF
once	NA	TRBJ2-7	TRBV5-6	TGTGCCAGCAGCTCCAGGCCTCTCCACTACGAGCAGTACTTC	CASSSRPLHYEQYF
medium-sized	NA	TRBJ2-7	TRBV19	TGTGCCAGTAGTATTCAAGGGGCCTACGAGCAGTACTTC	CASSIQGAYEQYF
few	TRBD1	TRBJ1-5	TRBV4-1	TGCGCCAGCAGCCAAGAGGTCGGACAGGGCCATCAGCCCCAGCATTTT	CASSQEVGQGHQPQHF
NA	NA	TRBJ2-5	TRBV6-5	TGTGCCAGCAGTTACTCGGCCAGTCAAGAGACCCAGTACTTC	CASSYSASQETQYF
NA	NA	TRBJ1-1	TRBV30	TGTGCCTGGAGAGGGGGACGCCAGGTGGGTGAAGCTTTCTTT	CAWRGGRQVGEAFF
NA	NA	TRBJ1-1	TRBV30	TGTGCCTGGAGTGTAGCCGTGAACACTGAAGCTTTCTTT	CAWSVAVNTEAFF
NA	NA	TRBJ1-5	TRBV7-2	TGTGCCAGCAGCCTTAAAGGTTCCCTTACGAGCAATCAGCCCCAGCATTTT	CASSLKGSLTSNQPQHF
few	TRBD2	TRBJ2-1	TRBV7-2	TGTGCCAGCACCCCCCTAGCGGGATCCTACAATGAGCAGTTCTTC	CASTPLAGSYNEQFF
NA	NA	TRBJ2-1	TRBV19	TGTGCCAGTAGTATAGCACGACTTAGAAACAATGAGCAGTTCTTC	CASSIARLRNNEQFF